This TCR beta chain appears in the sequencing data of a study of blood T cells in healthy people across ages. Looked up from germline, CDR1 is MNHEY and CDR2 is SMNVEV (reference sequence). This CDR3 contains 15 residues. Through a sample-barcoded 5' primer and a J-beta primer mix, a second PCR was run for roughly 6 to 11 cycles. TCRdb processed the 5' RACE reads anew with MiXCR; each CDR3 protein has one entry. The data show about 1.8 million distinct CDR3 sequences, 40% to 55% seen once. Each of the donors had approximately 10 milliliters of peripheral blood drawn into EDTA-treated Vacutainer tubes.

The chain carries TRBV27 and TRBJ2-5; TRBD1 matches at 9 bases. The DNA matches TRBJ2-4 better at its end, which makes the J call doubtful. This receptor was identified in a woman in her forties in good health. Sequenced material: blood. CDR3 nucleotides: TGTGCCAGCAGCTTGCTTGGGACAGGGCAAAACATTCAGTACTTC. This translates into CASSLLGTGQNIQYF.